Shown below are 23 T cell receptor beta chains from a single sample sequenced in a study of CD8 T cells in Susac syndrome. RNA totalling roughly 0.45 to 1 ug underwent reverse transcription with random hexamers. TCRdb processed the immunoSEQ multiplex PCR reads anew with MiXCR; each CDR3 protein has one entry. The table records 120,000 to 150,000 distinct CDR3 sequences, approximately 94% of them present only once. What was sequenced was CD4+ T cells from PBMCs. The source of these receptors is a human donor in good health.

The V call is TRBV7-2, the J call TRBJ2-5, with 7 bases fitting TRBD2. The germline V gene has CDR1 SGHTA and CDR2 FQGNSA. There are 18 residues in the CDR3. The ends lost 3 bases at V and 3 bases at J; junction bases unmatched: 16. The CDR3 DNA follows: TGTGCCAGCAGCTTTCGGAGTGGTGGCGGGAGTCGAAAAGAGACCCAGTACTTC. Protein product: CASSFRSGGGSRKETQYF.

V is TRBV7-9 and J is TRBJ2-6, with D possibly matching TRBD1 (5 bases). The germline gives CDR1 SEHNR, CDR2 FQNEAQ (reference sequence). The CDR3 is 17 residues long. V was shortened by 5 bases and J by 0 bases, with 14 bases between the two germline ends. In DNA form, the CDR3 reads TGTGCCAGCAGCGCCCTCCTAGGGGCCTCTGGGGCCAACGTCCTGACTTTC. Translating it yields CASSALLGASGANVLTF.

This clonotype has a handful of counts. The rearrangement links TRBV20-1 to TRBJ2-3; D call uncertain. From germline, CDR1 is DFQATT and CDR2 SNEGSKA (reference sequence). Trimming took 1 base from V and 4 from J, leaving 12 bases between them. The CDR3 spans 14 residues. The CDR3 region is CSARGNSFSDTQYF. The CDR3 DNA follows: TGCAGTGCTAGAGGAAACTCGTTCTCAGATACGCAGTATTTT.

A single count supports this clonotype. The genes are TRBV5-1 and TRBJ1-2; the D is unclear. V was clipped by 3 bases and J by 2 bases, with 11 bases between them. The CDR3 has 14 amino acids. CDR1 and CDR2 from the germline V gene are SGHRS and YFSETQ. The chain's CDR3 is CASSYLEGNYGYTF. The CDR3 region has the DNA TGCGCCAGCAGCTACCTAGAAGGAAACTATGGCTACACCTTC.

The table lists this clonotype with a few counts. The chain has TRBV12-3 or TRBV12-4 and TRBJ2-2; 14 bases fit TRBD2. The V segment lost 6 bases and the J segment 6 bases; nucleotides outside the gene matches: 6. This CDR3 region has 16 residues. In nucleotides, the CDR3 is TGTGCCAGCAGCCCACCGGGACTAGCGGGAGCCGGGGAGCTGTTTTTT. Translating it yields CASSPPGLAGAGELFF.

The CDR3 nucleotides read TGTGCCAGCAGCGTACCCTCCCGGGCCCCGGGGGAGCAGTTCTTC. It specifies CASSVPSRAPGEQFF. The V gene is TRBV9, the J gene TRBJ2-1; D is possibly TRBD2 (5 bases). The CDR3 runs 15 residues. The V gene lost 1 base and the J gene lost 10 bases, with 18 bases spanning the gap. CDR1 and CDR2 from the germline V gene are SGDLS and YYNGEE.

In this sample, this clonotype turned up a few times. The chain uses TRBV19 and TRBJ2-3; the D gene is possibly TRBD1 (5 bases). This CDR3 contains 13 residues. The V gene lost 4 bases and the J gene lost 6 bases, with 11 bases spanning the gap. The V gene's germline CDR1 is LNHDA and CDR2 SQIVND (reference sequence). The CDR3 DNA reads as TGTGCCAGTAGTACAGGGTCTGGGGATACGCAGTATTTT. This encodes CASSTGSGDTQYF.

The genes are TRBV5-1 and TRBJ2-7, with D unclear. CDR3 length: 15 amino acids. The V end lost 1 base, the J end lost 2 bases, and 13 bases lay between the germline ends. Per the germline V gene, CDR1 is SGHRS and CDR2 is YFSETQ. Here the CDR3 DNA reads TGCGCCAGCAGCTTGACAGCGCTGGGCCCCTACGAGCAGTACTTC. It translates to CASSLTALGPYEQYF.

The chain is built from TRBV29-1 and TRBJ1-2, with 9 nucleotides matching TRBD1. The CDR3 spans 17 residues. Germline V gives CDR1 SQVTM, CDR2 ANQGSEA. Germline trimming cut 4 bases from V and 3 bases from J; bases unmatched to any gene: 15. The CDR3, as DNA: TGCAGCGTTGGGCCCAAAAGAGGGACAGGGAAGGACTATGGCTACACCTTC. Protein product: CSVGPKRGTGKDYGYTF.

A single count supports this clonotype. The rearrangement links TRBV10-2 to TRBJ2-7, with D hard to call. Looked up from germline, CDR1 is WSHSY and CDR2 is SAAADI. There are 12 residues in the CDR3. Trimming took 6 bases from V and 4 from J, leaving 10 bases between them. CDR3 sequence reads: CASSALGYEQYF. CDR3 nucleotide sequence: TGCGCCAGCAGCGCCTTAGGGTACGAGCAGTACTTC.

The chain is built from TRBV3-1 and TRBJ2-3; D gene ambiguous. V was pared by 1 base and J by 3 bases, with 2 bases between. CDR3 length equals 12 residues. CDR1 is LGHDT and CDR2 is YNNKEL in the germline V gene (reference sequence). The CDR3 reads CASSQATDTQYF. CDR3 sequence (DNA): TGTGCCAGCAGCCAAGCTACAGATACGCAGTATTTT.

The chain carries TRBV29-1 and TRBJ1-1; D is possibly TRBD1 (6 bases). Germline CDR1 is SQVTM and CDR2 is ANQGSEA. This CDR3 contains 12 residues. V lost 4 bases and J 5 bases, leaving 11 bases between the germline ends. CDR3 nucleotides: TGCAGCGTTGGGCGAGGACAGACTGAAGCTTTCTTT. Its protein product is CSVGRGQTEAFF.

The CDR3 loop is CASSYIAGGNQPQHF. For the CDR3, the DNA is TGTGCCAGCAGTTACATTGCAGGGGGCAATCAGCCCCAGCATTTT. J is TRBJ1-5 and V is TRBV6-5; weak D call: TRBD1 (6 bases). Per germline, CDR1 MNHEY and CDR2 SVGAGI. The CDR3 loop spans 15 amino acids. V lost 2 bases, J lost 2 bases, and 10 bases lay in between.

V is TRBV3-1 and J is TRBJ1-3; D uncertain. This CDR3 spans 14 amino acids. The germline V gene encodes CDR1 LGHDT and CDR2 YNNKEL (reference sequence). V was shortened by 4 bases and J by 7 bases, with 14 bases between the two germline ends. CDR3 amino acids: CASSPSTNLNTIYF. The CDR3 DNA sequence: TGTGCCAGCAGCCCGTCGACCAATTTGAACACCATATATTTT.

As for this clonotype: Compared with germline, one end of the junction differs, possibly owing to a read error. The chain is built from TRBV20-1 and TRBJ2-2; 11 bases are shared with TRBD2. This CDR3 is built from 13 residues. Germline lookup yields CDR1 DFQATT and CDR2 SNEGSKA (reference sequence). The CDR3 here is CSTSGRGTGELFF. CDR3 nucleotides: TGCAGTACTAGCGGGAGAGGCACCGGGGAGCTGTTTTTT.

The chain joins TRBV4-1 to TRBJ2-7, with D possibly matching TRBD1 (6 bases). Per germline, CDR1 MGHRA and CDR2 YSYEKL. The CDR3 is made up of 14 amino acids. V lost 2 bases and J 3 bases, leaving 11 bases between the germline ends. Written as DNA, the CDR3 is TGCGCCAGCAGCCAAAGCCGGGACAACTACGAGCAGTACTTC. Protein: CASSQSRDNYEQYF.

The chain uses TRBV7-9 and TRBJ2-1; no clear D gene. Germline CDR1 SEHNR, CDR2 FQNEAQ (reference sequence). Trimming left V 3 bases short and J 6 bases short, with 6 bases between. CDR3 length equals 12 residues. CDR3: CASSFSANEQFF. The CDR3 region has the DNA TGTGCCAGCAGCTTTTCAGCCAATGAGCAGTTCTTC.

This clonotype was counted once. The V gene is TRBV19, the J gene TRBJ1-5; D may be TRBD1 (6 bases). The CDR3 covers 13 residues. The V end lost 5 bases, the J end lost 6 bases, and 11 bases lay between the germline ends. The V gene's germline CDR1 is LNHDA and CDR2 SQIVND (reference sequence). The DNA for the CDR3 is TGTGCCAGTAGTCTCGGGGGCGGTCAGCCCCAGCATTTT. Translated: CASSLGGGQPQHF.

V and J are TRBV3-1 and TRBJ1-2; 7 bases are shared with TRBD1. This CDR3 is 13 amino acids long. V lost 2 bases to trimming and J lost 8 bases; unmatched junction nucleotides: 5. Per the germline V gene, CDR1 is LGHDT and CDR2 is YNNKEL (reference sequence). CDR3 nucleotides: TGTGCCAGCAGCCAAAACAGGGGCGCAGGCTACACCTTC. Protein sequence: CASSQNRGAGYTF.

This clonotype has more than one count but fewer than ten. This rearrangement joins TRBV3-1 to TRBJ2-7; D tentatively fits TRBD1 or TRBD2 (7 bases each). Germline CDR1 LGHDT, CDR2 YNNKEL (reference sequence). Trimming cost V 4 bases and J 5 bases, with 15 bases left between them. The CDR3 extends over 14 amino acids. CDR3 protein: CASSPRGRAHEQYF. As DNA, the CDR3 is TGTGCCAGCAGCCCCAGGGGGAGGGCCCACGAGCAGTACTTC.

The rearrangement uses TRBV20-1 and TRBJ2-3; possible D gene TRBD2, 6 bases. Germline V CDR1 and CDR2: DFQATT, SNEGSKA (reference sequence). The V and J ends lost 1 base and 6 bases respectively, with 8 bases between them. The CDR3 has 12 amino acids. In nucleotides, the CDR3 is TGCAGTGCTAGAGTTCGGGGGGATACGCAGTATTTT. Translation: CSARVRGDTQYF.

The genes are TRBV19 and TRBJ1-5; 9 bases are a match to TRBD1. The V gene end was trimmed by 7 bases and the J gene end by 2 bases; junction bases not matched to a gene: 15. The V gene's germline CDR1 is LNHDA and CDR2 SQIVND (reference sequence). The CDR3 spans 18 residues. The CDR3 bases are TGTGCCAGTACCGCCGGGACAGGGAGTCTTGATGGCAATCAGCCCCAGCATTTT. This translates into CASTAGTGSLDGNQPQHF.

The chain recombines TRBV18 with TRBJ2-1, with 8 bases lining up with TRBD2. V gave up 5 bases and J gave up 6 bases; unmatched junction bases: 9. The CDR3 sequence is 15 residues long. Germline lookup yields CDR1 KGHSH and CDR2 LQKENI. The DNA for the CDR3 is TGTGCCAGCTCAGCCTTGGTAGCGGGAATCAATGAGCAGTTCTTC. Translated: CASSALVAGINEQFF. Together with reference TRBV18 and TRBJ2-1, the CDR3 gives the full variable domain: NAGVMQNPRHLVRRRGQEARLRCSPMKGHSHVYWYRQLPEEGLKFMVYLQKENIIDESGMPKERFSAEFPKEGPSILRIQQVVRGDSAAYFCASSALVAGINEQFFGPGTRLTVL.